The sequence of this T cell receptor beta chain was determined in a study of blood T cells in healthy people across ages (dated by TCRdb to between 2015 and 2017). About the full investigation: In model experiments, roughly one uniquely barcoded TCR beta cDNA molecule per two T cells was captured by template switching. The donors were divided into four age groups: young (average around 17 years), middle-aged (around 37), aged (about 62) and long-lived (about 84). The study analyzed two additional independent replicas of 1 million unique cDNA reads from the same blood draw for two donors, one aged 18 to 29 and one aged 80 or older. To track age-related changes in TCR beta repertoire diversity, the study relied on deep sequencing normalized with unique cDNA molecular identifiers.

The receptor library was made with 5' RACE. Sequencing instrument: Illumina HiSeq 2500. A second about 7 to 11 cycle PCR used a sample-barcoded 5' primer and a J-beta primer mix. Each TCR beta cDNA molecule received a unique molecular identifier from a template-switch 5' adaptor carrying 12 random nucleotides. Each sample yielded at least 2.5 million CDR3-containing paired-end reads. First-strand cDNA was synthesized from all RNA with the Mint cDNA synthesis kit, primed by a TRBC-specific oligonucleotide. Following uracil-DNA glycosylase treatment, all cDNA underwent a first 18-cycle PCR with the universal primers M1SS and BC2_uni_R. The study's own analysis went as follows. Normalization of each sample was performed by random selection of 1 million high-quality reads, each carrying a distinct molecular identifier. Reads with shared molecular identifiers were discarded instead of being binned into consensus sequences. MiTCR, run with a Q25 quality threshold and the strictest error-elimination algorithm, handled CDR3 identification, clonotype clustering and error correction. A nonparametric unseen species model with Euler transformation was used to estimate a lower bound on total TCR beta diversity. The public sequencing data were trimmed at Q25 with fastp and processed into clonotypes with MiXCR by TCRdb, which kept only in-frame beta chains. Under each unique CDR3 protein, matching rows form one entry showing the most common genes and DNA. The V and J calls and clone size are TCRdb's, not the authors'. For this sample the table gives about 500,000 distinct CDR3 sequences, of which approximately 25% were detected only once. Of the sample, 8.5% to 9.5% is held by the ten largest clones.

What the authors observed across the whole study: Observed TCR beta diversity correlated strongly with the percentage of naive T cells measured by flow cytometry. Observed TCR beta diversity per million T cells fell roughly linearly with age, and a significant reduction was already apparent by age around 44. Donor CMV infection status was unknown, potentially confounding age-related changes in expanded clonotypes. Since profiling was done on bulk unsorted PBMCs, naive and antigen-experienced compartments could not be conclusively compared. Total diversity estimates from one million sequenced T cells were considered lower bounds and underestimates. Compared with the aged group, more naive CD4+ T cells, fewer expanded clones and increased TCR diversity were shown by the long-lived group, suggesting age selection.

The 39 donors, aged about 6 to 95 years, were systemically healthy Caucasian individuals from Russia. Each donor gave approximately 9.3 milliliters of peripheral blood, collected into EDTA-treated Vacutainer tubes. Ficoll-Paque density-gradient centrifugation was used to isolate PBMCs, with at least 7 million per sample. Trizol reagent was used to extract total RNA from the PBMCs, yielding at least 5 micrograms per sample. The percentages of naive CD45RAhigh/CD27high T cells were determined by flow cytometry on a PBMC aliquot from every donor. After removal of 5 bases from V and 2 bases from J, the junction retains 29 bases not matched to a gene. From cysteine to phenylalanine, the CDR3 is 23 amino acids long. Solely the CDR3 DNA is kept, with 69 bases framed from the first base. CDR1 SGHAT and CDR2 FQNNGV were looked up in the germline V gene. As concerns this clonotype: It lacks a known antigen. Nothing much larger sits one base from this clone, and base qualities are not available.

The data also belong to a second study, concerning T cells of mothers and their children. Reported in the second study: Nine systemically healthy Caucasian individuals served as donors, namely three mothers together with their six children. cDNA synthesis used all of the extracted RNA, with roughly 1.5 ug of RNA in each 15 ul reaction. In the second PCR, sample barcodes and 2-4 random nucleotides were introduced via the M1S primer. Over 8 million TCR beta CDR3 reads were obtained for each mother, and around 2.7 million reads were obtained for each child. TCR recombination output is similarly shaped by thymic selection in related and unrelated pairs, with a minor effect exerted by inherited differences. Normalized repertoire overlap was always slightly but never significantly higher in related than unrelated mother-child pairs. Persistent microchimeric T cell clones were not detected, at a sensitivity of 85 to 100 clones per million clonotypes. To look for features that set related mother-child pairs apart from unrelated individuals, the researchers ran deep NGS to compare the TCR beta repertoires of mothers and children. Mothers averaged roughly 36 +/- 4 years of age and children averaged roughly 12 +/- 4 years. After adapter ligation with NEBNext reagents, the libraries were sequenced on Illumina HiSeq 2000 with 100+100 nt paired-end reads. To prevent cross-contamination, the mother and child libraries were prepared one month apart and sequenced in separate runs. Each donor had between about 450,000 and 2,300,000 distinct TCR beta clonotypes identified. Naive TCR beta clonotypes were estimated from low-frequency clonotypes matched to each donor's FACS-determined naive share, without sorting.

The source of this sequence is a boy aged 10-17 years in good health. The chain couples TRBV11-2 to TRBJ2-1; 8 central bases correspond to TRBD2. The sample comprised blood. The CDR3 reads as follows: CASSPSVTRVTATSGNPYNEQFF. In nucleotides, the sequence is TGTGCCAGCAGCCCAAGCGTGACTCGAGTAACAGCCACTAGCGGAAACCCCTACAATGAGCAGTTCTTC.